A selection of T cell receptor beta chains follows, all from one sample in a study of beta chain features in type 1 diabetes. TCRdb's table, derived via immunoSEQ multiplex PCR, lists solely in-frame clones and lacks some. The repertoire holds about 250,000 clones, around an eighth seen once, with roughly 0.028% in the top ten. Specimen: naive CD4+ T cells from blood. The receptor set was obtained from a woman aged 40 to 50 in good health. CDR3s include the opening cysteine and the closing phenylalanine or tryptophan. A D gene is named only where the DNA matches it firmly. The size field is filled for only some rows; it gives once, few, many or a size class.

v_call	j_call	d_call	clone_size	cdr3_nt	cdr3_aa
TRBV11-2	TRBJ2-5	.	.	TGTGCCAGCAGCTATACAACTACCCGGGGGACCCAGTACTTC	CASSYTTTRGTQYF
TRBV5-4	TRBJ2-5	TRBD1	.	TGTGCCAGCAGCCCCGGACAGGGGGTTATAGGGCAAGAGACCCAGTACTTC	CASSPGQGVIGQETQYF
TRBV5-1	TRBJ2-7	.	.	TGCGCCAGCAGCTCTAGCTCCTACGAGCAGTACTTC	CASSSSSYEQYF
TRBV19	TRBJ2-4	TRBD2	few	TGTGCCAGTAGTATATCCCGCGGGGGGGCCACCAAAAACATTCAGTACTTC	CASSISRGGATKNIQYF
TRBV29-1	TRBJ1-1	.	few	TGCAGCGTTGGGACAGTCACTAACACTGAAGCTTTCTTT	CSVGTVTNTEAFF
TRBV5-6	TRBJ2-3	.	.	TGTGCCAGCAGCTTGTCTTTTCGCGGGCGCACAGATACGCAGTATTTT	CASSLSFRGRTDTQYF
TRBV7-9	TRBJ1-5	TRBD1	.	TGTGCCAGCAGCATAGACAGGGTTGGACAGCCCCAGCATTTT	CASSIDRVGQPQHF
TRBV6-5	TRBJ1-1	TRBD1	few	TGTGCCAGCTCCTGGACAGGGGGAGAGACTGAAGCTTTCTTT	CASSWTGGETEAFF
TRBV29-1	TRBJ1-1	.	.	TGCAGCGTTGGGACACAAAACACTGAAGCTTTCTTT	CSVGTQNTEAFF
TRBV6-6	TRBJ2-3	.	.	TGTGCCAGCACCGGGGCCCGAGGGGGAGATACGCAGTATTTT	CASTGARGGDTQYF
TRBV13	TRBJ2-7	TRBD1	.	TGTGCCAGCAGCTTAGGGGCCGCGGGCGGGACAGGATCAAAAGGGTACTACGAGCAGTACTTC	CASSLGAAGGTGSKGYYEQYF
TRBV4-3	TRBJ2-1	.	many	TGCGCCAGCAGCCAGACAGGAGTCGTCAATGAGCAGTTCTTC	CASSQTGVVNEQFF
TRBV13	TRBJ1-2	TRBD1	.	TGTGCCAGCAGCTTATTAGACAGGGGAGGTGGCTACACCTTC	CASSLLDRGGGYTF
TRBV4-2	TRBJ1-5	.	few	TGTGCCAGCAGCCACGGTACAGGGAATAATCAGCCCCAGCATTTT	CASSHGTGNNQPQHF
TRBV6-1	TRBJ1-1	.	.	TGTGCCAGCAGTGGCAGGGCCACTGAAGCTTTCTTT	CASSGRATEAFF
TRBV9	TRBJ1-4	.	.	TGTGCCAGCAGCGTAGATGGGCGAGGGTCCGAAAAACTGTTTTTT	CASSVDGRGSEKLFF
TRBV5-1	TRBJ2-7	.	few	TGCGCCAGCAACTTGGCAGGGAACTCCTACGAGCAGTACTTC	CASNLAGNSYEQYF
TRBV7-6	TRBJ2-5	TRBD1	few	TGTGCCAGCAGCTTAGCGCTTTTGGACAGGGGGCGCACAGAGACCCAGTACTTC	CASSLALLDRGRTETQYF
TRBV25-1	TRBJ1-1	.	few	TGTGCCAGCAGTGATCCTCAGGGGCAACGCACTGAAGCTTTCTTT	CASSDPQGQRTEAFF
TRBV19	TRBJ2-1	.	few	TGTGCCAGTAGTATAATCGGTGAGCAGTTCTTC	CASSIIGEQFF
TRBV18	TRBJ1-6	.	.	TGTGCCAGCTCCTCGCAGCCCATAGGGGATAATTCACCCCTCCACTTT	CASSSQPIGDNSPLHF
TRBV6-6	TRBJ2-7	.	few	TGTGCCAGCTCTACCGGGGGGCAGTCCTACGAGCAGTACTTC	CASSTGGQSYEQYF
TRBV11-2	TRBJ1-5	.	few	TGTGCCAGCAGCGCTGGACAGAACAATCAGCCCCAGCATTTT	CASSAGQNNQPQHF
TRBV7-2	TRBJ1-5	.	.	TGTGCCAGCACCTCCAGGGTGGCTCAGCCCCAGCATTTT	CASTSRVAQPQHF
TRBV6-4	TRBJ1-2	.	few	TGTGCCAGCAGTGCCACAGGGTTTCGTGGCTACACCTTC	CASSATGFRGYTF
TRBV5-6	TRBJ2-7	.	.	TGTGCCAGCAGCTTGCCGGTAGGGGCGAGTGGCGAGCAGTACTTC	CASSLPVGASGEQYF
TRBV25-1	TRBJ2-7	.	many	TGTGCCAGCAGCCACGGGGCGGGGTACGAGCAGTACTTC	CASSHGAGYEQYF
TRBV5-4	TRBJ2-2	TRBD1	few	TGTGCCAGCAGCTTGCAAACAGGGGTCGCCGGGGAGCTGTTTTTT	CASSLQTGVAGELFF
TRBV7-9	TRBJ1-2	TRBD1	few	TGTGCCAGCAGCGCCGGACAGGGGTATGGCTACACCTTC	CASSAGQGYGYTF
TRBV18	TRBJ2-5	.	.	TGTGCCAGCTCACCCCCCGGTTTGGAGACCCAGTACTTC	CASSPPGLETQYF
TRBV5-6	TRBJ2-3	TRBD1	.	TGTGCCAGCAGCGAACCGGGACAGGGAACAGATACGCAGTATTTT	CASSEPGQGTDTQYF
TRBV7-8	TRBJ2-2	TRBD2	few	TGTGCCAGCAGCTTAGGACGGGGGGCGAACACCGGGGAGCTGTTTTTT	CASSLGRGANTGELFF
TRBV5-4	TRBJ2-1	TRBD1	.	TGTGCCAGCAGCGGAAGACAGGGGCCCTCAGTTGGTGAGCAGTTCTTC	CASSGRQGPSVGEQFF
TRBV7-9	TRBJ2-7	.	few	TGTGCCAGCAGCCTTGACAGAATTCCCTACGAGCAGTACTTC	CASSLDRIPYEQYF
TRBV5-1	TRBJ1-6	.	.	TGCGCCAGCAGCTTGGGGACTAATAATAATTCACCCCTCCACTTT	CASSLGTNNNSPLHF
TRBV7-8	TRBJ2-7	TRBD1	few	TGTGCCAGCAGCGGGGCGACAGGGGTCAAGTACGAACAGTACTTC	CASSGATGVKYEQYF
TRBV7-2	TRBJ2-1	.	.	TGTGCCAGCAGCTCCCCTTTAGGGGTCAATGAGCAGTTCTTC	CASSSPLGVNEQFF
TRBV6-6	TRBJ1-5	.	.	TGTGCCAGCAGTTATGACACCCCCGATCAGCCCCAGCATTTT	CASSYDTPDQPQHF
TRBV2	TRBJ1-1	.	.	TGTGCCAGCCGGGGAGAGGTTTTAGCTGAAGCTTTCTTT	CASRGEVLAEAFF
TRBV11-2	TRBJ2-1	.	.	TGTGCCAGCAGCCCCAGAGGAGGGTGGGGGGACAATGAGCAGTTCTTC	CASSPRGGWGDNEQFF
TRBV27	TRBJ2-7	TRBD1	few	TGTGCCAGCAGTCGAAGGACAGGGTACGAGCAGTACTTC	CASSRRTGYEQYF
TRBV5-4	TRBJ2-1	TRBD2	.	TGTGCCAGCAGGCTTAGCGGGCGGGATGAGCAGTTCTTC	CASRLSGRDEQFF
TRBV6-1	TRBJ1-5	.	.	TGTGCCAGCACCGGTACAGGGAATCAGCCCCAGCATTTT	CASTGTGNQPQHF
TRBV18	TRBJ1-3	.	.	TGTGCCAGCTCACCCTCGGACGGGAGCTCTGGAAACACCATATATTTT	CASSPSDGSSGNTIYF
TRBV9	TRBJ2-1	TRBD2	.	TGTGCCAGCAGCGTAGGACTAGCGCCGGACAATGAGCAGTTCTTC	CASSVGLAPDNEQFF
TRBV2	TRBJ2-5	.	few	TGTGCCAGCAGTCCATGGTCCGGCGGGGAGACCCAGTACTTC	CASSPWSGGETQYF
TRBV5-6	TRBJ2-5	.	few	TGTGCCAGCAGGGGCAGGGGTTATGGAGAGACCCAGTACTTC	CASRGRGYGETQYF
TRBV9	TRBJ2-5	TRBD2	few	TGTGCCAGCAGCGTAGAGGGACGACGCGGGGGGACCCAGTACTTC	CASSVEGRRGGTQYF
TRBV11-2	TRBJ2-2	.	.	TGTGCCAGCAGCTTAGGTTTAGGGACAAGTCCGAACACCGGGGAGCTGTTTTTT	CASSLGLGTSPNTGELFF
TRBV4-3	TRBJ1-3	.	few	TGCGCCAGCAGCCGGAGTAGGTTTGGAAACACCATATATTTT	CASSRSRFGNTIYF
TRBV5-4	TRBJ2-6	.	.	TGTGCCTCCAGGTATCGGCAGAACTCTGGGGCCAACGTCCTGACTTTC	CASRYRQNSGANVLTF
TRBV7-8	TRBJ2-7	TRBD1	.	TGTGCCAGCAGCTTAGTTCCGGACAGGGACTACGAGCAGTACTTC	CASSLVPDRDYEQYF
TRBV7-2	TRBJ2-6	.	few	TGTGCCAGCAGCTTAGGAGCGCTTTCTGGGGCCAACGTCCTGACTTTC	CASSLGALSGANVLTF
TRBV7-9	TRBJ1-2	.	.	TGTGCCAGCAGCTTAGTTGAGTCTAGGAATGGCTACACCTTC	CASSLVESRNGYTF
TRBV5-1	TRBJ1-1	.	.	TGCGCCAGCAGCTTAACCGGGACAAACACTGAAGCTTTCTTT	CASSLTGTNTEAFF
TRBV4-2	TRBJ2-1	TRBD1	few	TGTGCCAGCAGCTCCACAGGGGGCAATGAGCAGTTCTTC	CASSSTGGNEQFF
TRBV7-2	TRBJ2-2	TRBD1	few	TGTGCCAGCAGCTCCTTCGGACAGGGGGCAAGGACCGGGGAGCTGTTTTTT	CASSSFGQGARTGELFF
TRBV28	TRBJ1-5	.	.	TGTGCCAGCACCGACTTCGAGTTCGAGCCCCAGCATTTT	CASTDFEFEPQHF